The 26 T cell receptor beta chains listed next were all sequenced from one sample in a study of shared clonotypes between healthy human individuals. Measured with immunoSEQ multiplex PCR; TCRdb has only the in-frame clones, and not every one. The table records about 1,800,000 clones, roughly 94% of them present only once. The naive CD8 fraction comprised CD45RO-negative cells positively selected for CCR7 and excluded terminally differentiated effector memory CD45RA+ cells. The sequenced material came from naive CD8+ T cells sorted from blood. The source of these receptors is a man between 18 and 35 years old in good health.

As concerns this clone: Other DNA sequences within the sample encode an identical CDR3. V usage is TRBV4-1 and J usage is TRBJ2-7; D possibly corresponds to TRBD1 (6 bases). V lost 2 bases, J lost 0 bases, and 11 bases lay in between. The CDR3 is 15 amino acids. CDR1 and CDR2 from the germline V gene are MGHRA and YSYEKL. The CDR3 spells CASSQTGTSSYEQYF. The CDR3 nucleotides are TGCGCCAGCAGCCAAACAGGGACGAGCTCCTACGAGCAGTACTTC.

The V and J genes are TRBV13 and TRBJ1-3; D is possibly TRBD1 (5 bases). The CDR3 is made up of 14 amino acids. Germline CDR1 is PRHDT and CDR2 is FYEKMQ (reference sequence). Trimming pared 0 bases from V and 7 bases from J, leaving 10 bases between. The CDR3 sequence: CASSLGGHRNTIYF. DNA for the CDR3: TGTGCCAGCAGCTTAGGGGGGCATAGGAACACCATATATTTT. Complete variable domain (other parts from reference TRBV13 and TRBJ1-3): AAGVIQSPRHLIKEKRETATLKCYPIPRHDTVYWYQQGPGQDPQFLISFYEKMQSDKGSIPDRFSAQQFSDYHSELNMSSLELGDSALYFCASSLGGHRNTIYFGEGSWLTVV.

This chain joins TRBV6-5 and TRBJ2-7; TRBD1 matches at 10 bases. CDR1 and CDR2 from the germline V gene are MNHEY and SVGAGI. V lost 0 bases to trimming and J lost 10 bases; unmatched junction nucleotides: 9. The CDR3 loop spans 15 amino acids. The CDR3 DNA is TGTGCCAGCAGTTACTCCGGGACAGGGGTCCCCTTACAGTACTTC. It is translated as CASSYSGTGVPLQYF.

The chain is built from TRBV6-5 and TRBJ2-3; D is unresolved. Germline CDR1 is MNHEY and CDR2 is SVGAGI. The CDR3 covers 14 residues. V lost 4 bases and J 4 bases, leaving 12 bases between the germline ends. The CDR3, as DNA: TGTGCCAGCAGTTCCAACATCGGGCCAGATACGCAGTATTTT. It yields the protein CASSSNIGPDTQYF.

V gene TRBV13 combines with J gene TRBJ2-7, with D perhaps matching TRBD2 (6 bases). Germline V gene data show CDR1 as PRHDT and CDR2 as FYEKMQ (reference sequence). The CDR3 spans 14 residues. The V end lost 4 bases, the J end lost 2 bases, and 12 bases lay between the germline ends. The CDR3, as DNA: TGTGCCAGCAGCTCGGGACTCATTGCCTACGAGCAGTACTTC. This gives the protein CASSSGLIAYEQYF.

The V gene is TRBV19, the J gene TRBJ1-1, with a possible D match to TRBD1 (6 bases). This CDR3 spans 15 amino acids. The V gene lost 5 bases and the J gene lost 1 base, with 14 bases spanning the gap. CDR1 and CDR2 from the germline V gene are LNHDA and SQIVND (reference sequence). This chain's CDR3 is CASSLPTGPNTEAFF. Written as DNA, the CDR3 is TGTGCCAGTAGTCTCCCTACAGGGCCGAACACTGAAGCTTTCTTT.

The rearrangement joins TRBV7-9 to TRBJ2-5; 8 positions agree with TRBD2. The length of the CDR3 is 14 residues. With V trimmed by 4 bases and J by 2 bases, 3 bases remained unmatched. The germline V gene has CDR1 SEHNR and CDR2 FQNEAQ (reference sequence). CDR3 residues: CASSSSGLQETQYF. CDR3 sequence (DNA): TGTGCCAGCAGCTCTAGCGGGTTACAAGAGACCCAGTACTTC.

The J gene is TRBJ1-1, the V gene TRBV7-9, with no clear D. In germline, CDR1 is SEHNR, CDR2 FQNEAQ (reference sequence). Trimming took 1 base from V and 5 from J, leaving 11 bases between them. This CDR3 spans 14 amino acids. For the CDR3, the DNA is TGTGCCAGCAGCTTAGATGGTATGAGAACTGAAGCTTTCTTT. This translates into CASSLDGMRTEAFF. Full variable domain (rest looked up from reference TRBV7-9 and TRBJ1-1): DTGVSQNPRHKITKRGQNVTFRCDPISEHNRLYWYRQTLGQGPEFLTYFQNEAQLEKSRLLSDRFSAERPKGSFSTLEIQRTEQGDSAMYLCASSLDGMRTEAFFGQGTRLTVV.

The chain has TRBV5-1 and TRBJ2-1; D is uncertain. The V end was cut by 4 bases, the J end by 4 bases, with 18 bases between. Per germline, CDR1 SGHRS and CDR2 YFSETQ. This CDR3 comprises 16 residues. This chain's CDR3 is CASSPADEPLYNEQFF. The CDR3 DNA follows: TGCGCCAGCAGCCCGGCGGACGAACCTCTATACAATGAGCAGTTCTTC. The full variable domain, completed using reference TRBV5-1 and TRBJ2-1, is KAGVTQTPRYLIKTRGQQVTLSCSPISGHRSVSWYQQTPGQGLQFLFEYFSETQRNKGNFPGRFSGRQFSNSRSEMNVSTLELGDSALYLCASSPADEPLYNEQFFGPGTRLTVL.

In DNA, the CDR3 is TGTGCCAGCAGTTTAGGGGGGACTCACTTTCACTCTGGAAACACCATATATTTT. It specifies CASSLGGTHFHSGNTIYF. The chain combines TRBV27 with TRBJ1-3, with D possibly matching TRBD1 (5 bases). The CDR3 is 18 amino acids. Per germline, CDR1 MNHEY and CDR2 SMNVEV (reference sequence). V gave up 2 bases and J gave up 0 bases, with 17 bases separating them.

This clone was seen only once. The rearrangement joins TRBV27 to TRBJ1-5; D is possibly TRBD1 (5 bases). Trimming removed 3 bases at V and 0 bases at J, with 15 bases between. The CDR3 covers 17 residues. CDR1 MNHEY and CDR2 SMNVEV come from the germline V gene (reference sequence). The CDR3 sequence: CASSFIPGTGSNQPQHF. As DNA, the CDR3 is TGTGCCAGCAGTTTTATTCCCGGGACGGGTAGCAATCAGCCCCAGCATTTT.

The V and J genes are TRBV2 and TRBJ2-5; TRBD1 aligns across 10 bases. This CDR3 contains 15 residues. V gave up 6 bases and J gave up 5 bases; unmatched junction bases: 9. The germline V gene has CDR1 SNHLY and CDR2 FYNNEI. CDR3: CASRPGQGTSETQYF. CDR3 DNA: TGTGCCAGCAGGCCGGGACAGGGGACGTCGGAGACCCAGTACTTC.

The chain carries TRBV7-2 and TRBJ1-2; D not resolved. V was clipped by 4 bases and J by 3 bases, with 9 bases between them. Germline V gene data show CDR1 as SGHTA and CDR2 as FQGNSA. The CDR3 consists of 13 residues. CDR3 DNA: TGTGCCAGCAGCTCGGGTCGGGACTATGGCTACACCTTC. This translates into CASSSGRDYGYTF.

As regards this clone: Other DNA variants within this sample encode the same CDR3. Here the CDR3 DNA reads TGTGCCAGCAGCCCATGGACTAGCGGGAGTACAGATACGCAGTATTTT. Residues: CASSPWTSGSTDTQYF. The V gene is TRBV11-2, the J gene TRBJ2-3; 13 positions match TRBD2. The V and J ends lost 5 bases and 3 bases, in that order; junction bases with no gene match: 5. The CDR3 length is 16 residues. Per germline, CDR1 SGHAT and CDR2 FQNNGV.

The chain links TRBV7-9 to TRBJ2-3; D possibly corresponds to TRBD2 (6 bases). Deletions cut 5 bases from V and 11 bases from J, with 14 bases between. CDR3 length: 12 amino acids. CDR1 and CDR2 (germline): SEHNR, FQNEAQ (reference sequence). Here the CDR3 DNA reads TGTGCCAGCAGCGGCGGGGTGTATAAGCAGTATTTT. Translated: CASSGGVYKQYF.

CDR3 loop: CASSLVKGAGTDTQYF. CDR3 coding DNA: TGTGCCAGCAGCTTAGTAAAGGGGGCGGGCACAGATACGCAGTATTTT. The chain couples TRBV11-2 to TRBJ2-3, with 7 nucleotides matching TRBD1. Germline assignment: CDR1 SGHAT and CDR2 FQNNGV. The CDR3 runs to 16 residues. V was clipped by 1 base and J by 1 base; unmatched bases: 5. The variable domain in full, with the rest retrieved from reference TRBV11-2 and TRBJ2-3, is EAGVAQSPRYKIIEKRQSVAFWCNPISGHATLYWYQQILGQGPKLLIQFQNNGVVDDSQLPKDRFSAERLKGVDSTLKIQPAKLEDSAVYLCASSLVKGAGTDTQYFGPGTRLTVL.

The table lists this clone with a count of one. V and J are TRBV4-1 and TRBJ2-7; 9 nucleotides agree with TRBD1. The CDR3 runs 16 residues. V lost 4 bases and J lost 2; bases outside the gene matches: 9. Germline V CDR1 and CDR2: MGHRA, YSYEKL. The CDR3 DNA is TGCGCCAGCAGCCTATTCTGGGACAGGGCCACCTACGAGCAGTACTTC. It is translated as CASSLFWDRATYEQYF.

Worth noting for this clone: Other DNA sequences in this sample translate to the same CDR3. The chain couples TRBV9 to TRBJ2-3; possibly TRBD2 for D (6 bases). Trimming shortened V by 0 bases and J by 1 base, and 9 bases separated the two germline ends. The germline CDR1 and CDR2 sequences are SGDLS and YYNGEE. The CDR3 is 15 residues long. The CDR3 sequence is CASSVGGGGTDTQYF. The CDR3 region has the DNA TGTGCCAGCAGCGTAGGGGGCGGGGGCACAGATACGCAGTATTTT.

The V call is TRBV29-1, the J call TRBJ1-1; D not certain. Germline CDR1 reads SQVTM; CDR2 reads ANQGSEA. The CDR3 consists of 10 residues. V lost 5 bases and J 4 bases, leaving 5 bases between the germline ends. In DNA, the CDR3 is TGCAGCGTTAGCGTCACTGAAGCTTTCTTT. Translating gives CSVSVTEAFF.

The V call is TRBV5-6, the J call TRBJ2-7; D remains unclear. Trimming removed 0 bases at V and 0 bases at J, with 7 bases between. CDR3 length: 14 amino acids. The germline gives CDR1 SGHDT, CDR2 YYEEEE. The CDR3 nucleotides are TGTGCCAGCAGCTTGGGGGCAGGCTCCTACGAGCAGTACTTC. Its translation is CASSLGAGSYEQYF. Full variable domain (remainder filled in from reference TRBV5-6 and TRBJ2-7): DAGVTQSPTHLIKTRGQQVTLRCSPKSGHDTVSWYQQALGQGPQFIFQYYEEEERQRGNFPDRFSGHQFPNYSSELNVNALLLGDSALYLCASSLGAGSYEQYFGPGTRLTVT.

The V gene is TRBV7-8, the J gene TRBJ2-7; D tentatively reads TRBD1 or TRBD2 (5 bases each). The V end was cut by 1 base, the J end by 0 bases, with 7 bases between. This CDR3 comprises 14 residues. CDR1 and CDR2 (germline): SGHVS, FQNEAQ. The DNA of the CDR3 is TGTGCCAGCAGCTTAGTGGGACCCTCCTACGAGCAGTACTTC. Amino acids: CASSLVGPSYEQYF.

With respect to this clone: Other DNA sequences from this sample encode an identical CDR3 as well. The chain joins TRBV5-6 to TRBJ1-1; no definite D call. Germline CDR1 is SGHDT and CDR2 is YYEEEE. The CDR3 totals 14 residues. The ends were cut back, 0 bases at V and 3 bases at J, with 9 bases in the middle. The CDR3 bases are TGTGCCAGCAGCTTGGGGGGTTTGGACACTGAAGCTTTCTTT. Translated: CASSLGGLDTEAFF.

The CDR3 is CASSPGTSGGFNEQFF. CDR3 DNA sequence: TGTGCCAGCTCACCAGGGACTAGCGGGGGTTTCAATGAGCAGTTCTTC. The V and J genes are TRBV18 and TRBJ2-1; 14 nucleotides line up with TRBD2. V lost 2 bases, J lost 6 bases, and 3 bases stayed unmatched. The germline CDR1 and CDR2 sequences are KGHSH and LQKENI. CDR3 length: 16 residues.

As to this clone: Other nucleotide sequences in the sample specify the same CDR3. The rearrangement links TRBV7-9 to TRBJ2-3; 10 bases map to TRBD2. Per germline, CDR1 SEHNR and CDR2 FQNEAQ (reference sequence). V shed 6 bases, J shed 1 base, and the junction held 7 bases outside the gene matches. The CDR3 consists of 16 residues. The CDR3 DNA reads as TGTGCCAGCAGTCCCCTAGCGGGAGTAGGCACAGATACGCAGTATTTT. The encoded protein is CASSPLAGVGTDTQYF.

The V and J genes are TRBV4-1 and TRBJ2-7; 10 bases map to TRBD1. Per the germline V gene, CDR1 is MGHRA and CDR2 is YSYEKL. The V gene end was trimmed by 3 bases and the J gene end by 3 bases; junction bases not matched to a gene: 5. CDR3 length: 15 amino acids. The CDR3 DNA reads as TGCGCCAGCAGCCACCCGGGACAGGGGATCTACGAGCAGTACTTC. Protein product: CASSHPGQGIYEQYF.

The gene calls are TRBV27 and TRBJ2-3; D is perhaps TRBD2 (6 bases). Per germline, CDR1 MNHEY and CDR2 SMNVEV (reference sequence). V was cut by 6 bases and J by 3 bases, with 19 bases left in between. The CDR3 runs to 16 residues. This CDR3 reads CASSQISIAGTDTQYF. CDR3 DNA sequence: TGTGCCAGCAGCCAAATTTCCATCGCGGGAACAGATACGCAGTATTTT.